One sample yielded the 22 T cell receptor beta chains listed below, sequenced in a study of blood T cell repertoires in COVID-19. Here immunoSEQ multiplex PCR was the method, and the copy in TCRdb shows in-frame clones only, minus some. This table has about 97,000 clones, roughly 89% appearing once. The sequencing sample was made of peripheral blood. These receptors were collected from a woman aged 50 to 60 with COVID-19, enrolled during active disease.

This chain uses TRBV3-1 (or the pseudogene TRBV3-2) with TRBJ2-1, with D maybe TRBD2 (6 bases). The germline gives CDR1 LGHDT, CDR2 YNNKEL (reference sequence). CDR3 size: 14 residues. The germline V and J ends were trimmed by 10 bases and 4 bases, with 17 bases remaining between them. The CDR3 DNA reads TGTGCCACAGCGGGTCGAGACCTTTACAATGAGCAGTTCTTC. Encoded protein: CATAGRDLYNEQFF.

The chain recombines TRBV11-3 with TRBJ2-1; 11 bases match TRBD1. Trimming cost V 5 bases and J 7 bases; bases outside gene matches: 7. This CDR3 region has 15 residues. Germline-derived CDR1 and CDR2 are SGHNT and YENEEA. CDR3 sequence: CASSPRDRGMNEQFF. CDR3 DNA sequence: TGTGCCAGCAGCCCACGGGACAGGGGGATGAATGAGCAGTTCTTC.

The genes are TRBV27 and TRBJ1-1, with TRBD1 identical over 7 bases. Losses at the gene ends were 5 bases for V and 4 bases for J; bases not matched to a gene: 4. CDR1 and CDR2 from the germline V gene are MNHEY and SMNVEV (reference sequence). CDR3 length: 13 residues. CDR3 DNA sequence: TGTGCCAGCAGTCTGGGACAGTTCACTGAAGCTTTCTTT. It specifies CASSLGQFTEAFF.

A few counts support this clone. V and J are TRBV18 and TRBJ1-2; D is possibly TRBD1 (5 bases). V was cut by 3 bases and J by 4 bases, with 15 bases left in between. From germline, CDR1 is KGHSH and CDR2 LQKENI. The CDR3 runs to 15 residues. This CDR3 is CASSPSPEGAYGYTF. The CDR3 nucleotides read TGTGCCAGCTCACCGAGTCCGGAAGGGGCCTATGGCTACACCTTC. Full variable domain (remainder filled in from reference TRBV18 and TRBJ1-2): NAGVMQNPRHLVRRRGQEARLRCSPMKGHSHVYWYRQLPEEGLKFMVYLQKENIIDESGMPKERFSAEFPKEGPSILRIQQVVRGDSAAYFCASSPSPEGAYGYTFGSGTRLTVV.

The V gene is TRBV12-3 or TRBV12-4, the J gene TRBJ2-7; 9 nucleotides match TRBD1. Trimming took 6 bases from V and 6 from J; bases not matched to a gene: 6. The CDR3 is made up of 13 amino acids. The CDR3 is CASSPRQGGEQYV. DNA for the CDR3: TGTGCCAGCAGCCCTCGACAGGGGGGCGAGCAGTACGTC.

The CDR3 DNA sequence: TGCGCCAGCAGCTTGGGTTCCGGGGGGAGCAATCAGCCCCAGCATTTT. Protein sequence: CASSLGSGGSNQPQHF. The chain carries TRBV5-1 and TRBJ1-5; D possibly corresponds to TRBD1 (5 bases). This CDR3 is 16 amino acids long. Trimming stripped 0 bases from V and 1 base from J, with 11 bases between. Germline loops: CDR1 SGHRS, CDR2 YFSETQ.

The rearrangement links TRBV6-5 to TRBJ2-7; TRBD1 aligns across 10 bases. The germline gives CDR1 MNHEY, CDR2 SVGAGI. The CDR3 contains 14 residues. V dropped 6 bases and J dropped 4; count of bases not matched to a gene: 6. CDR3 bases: TGTGCCAGCAGGAGGGACAGGGGTGGTTACGAGCAGTACGTC. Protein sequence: CASRRDRGGYEQYV.

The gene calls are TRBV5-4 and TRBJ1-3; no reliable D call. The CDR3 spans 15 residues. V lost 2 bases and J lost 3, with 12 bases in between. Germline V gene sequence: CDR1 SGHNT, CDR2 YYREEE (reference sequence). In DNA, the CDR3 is TGTGCCAGCAGCTTTAGAGGGCATGGTGGAAACACCATATATTTT. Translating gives CASSFRGHGGNTIYF.

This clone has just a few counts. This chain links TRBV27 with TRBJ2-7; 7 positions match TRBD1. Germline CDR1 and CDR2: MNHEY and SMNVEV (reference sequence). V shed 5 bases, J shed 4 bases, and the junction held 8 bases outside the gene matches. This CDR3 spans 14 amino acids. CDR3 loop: CASSPRQGRYEQYV. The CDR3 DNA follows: TGTGCCAGCAGTCCCCGACAGGGAAGGTACGAGCAGTACGTC.

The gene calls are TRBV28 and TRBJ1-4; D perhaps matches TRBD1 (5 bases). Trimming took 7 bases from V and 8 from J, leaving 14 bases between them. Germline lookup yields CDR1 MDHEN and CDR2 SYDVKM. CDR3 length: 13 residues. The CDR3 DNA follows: TGTGCCAGCACCCCCCCGACAGAAGAAAAACTGTTTTTT. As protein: CASTPPTEEKLFF.

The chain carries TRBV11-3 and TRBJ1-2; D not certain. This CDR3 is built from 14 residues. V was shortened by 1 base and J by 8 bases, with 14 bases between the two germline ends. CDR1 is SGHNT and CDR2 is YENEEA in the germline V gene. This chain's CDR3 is CASSLGGLERGYTF. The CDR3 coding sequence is TGTGCCAGCAGCTTAGGCGGCCTCGAGAGAGGCTACACCTTC.

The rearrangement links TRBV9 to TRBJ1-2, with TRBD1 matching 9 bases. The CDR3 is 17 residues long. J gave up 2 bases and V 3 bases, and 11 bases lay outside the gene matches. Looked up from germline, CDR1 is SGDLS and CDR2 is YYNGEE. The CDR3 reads CASSALRQGDKNYGYTF. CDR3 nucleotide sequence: TGTGCCAGCAGCGCCCTTCGACAGGGGGATAAGAACTATGGCTACACCTTC.

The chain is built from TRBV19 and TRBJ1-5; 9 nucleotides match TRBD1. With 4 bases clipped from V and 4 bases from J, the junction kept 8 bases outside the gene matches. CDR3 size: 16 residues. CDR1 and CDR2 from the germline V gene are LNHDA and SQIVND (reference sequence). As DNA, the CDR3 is TGTGCCAGTAGTAAGGGACAGGGAGAAAGGAATCAGCCCCAGCATTTT. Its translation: CASSKGQGERNQPQHF.

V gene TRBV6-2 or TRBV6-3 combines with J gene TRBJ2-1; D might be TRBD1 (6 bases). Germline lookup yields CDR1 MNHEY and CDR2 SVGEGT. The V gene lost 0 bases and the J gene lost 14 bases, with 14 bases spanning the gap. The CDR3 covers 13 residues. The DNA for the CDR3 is TGTGCCAGCAGTTACTCGTGGGCAGGGGCCGAGTTCTTC. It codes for CASSYSWAGAEFF.

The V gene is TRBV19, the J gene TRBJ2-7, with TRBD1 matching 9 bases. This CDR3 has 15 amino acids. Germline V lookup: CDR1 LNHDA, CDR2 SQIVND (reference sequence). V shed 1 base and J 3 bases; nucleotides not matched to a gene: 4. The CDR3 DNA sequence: TGTGCCAGTAGTATAGGGGGGACAGGGATCTACGAGCAGTACTTC. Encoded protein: CASSIGGTGIYEQYF.

In DNA, the CDR3 is TGCGCCAGCAGCTTTGGGCTAGCGGGGGGCAACTCCTACAATGAGCAGTTCTTC. Translated, it gives CASSFGLAGGNSYNEQFF. The chain is built from TRBV5-1 and TRBJ2-1; 11 bases agree with TRBD2. This CDR3 comprises 18 residues. CDR1 is SGHRS, CDR2 YFSETQ, per germline. V lost 2 bases, J lost 0 bases, and 7 bases stayed unmatched.

CDR3 coding DNA: TGTGCCAGCAGTGAAGCGCTTTGGCTTTCTAGCACAGATACGCAGTATTTT. Translated: CASSEALWLSSTDTQYF. This chain joins TRBV2 and TRBJ2-3; D is ambiguous. The CDR3 runs 17 residues. CDR1 and CDR2 from the germline V gene are SNHLY and FYNNEI. V gave up 0 bases and J gave up 0 bases, with 13 bases separating them.

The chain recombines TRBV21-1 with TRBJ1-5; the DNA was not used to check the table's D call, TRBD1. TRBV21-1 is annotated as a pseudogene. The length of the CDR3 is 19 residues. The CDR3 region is CASSRFPTGPAPVNQPQHF. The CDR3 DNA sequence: TGTGCCAGCAGCCGTTTCCCGACAGGGCCAGCACCTGTAAATCAGCCCCAGCATTTT.

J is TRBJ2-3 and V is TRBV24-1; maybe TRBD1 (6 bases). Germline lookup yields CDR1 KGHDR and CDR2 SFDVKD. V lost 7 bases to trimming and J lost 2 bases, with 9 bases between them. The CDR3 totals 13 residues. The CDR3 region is CATRDRYTDTQYF. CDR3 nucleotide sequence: TGTGCCACCAGGGACAGATACACAGATACGCAGTATTTT.

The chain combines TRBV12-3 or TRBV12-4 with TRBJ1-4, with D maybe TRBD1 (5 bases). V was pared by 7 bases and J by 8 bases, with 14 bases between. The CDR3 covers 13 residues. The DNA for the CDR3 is TGTGCCAGCAACCCTCGGGGGGACGAAAAACTGTTTTTT. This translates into CASNPRGDEKLFF.

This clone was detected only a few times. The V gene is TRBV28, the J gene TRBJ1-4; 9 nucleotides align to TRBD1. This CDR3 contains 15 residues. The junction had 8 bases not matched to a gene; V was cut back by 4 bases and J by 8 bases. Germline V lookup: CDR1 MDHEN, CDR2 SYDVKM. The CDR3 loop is CASSSQGAGGEKLFF. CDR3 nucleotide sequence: TGTGCCAGCAGTTCACAGGGGGCAGGTGGGGAAAAACTGTTTTTT. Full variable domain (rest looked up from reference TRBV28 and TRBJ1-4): DVKVTQSSRYLVKRTGEKVFLECVQDMDHENMFWYRQDPGLGLRLIYFSYDVKMKEKGDIPEGYSVSREKKERFSLILESASTNQTSMYLCASSSQGAGGEKLFFGSGTQLSVL.

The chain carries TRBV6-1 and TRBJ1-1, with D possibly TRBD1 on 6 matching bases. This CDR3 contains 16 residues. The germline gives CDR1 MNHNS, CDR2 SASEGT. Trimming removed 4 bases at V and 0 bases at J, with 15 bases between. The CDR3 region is CASSAPLTGLNTEAFF. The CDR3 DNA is TGTGCCAGCAGTGCCCCCTTGACAGGCCTGAACACTGAAGCTTTCTTT.